This T cell receptor beta chain was documented in a study of T-cell memory formation after mild COVID-19. Study context: Clusters of TCRs were largely donor specific. Study-wide results and limits: The finding that pre-infection memory included some responding clones suggested that cross-reactive memory joined. The authors left the SARS-CoV-2 specificity of second-wave clones peaking on day 37 unconfirmed. Largely, contracting CD4+ clones fell within CM and EM, and contracting CD8+ clones within EMRA.

Germline values: CDR1 DFQATT, CDR2 SNEGSKA (reference sequence). There are 11 residues in the CDR3. V lost 6 bases, J lost 8 bases, and 10 bases lay in between. MiXCR was run by TCRdb on the 5' RACE reads, yielding one entry per CDR3 protein. This sample carries hundreds of thousands of distinct CDR3 sequences, approximately 18% of them seen once, and the ten largest clones take around 11%. Concerning this clonotype itself: Its antigen is not known.

The gene calls are TRBV20-1 and TRBJ1-4, with D perhaps TRBD1 (5 bases). The material sequenced was PBMCs or a T cell subset sorted from them (not recorded which). This TCR was sampled from an adult woman who had mild COVID-19 (a few samples of this study predate the infection). Cell type and time point are not known. The CDR3 region is CSAEGREKLFF. CDR3 coding DNA: TGCAGTGCGGAGGGACGGGAAAAACTGTTTTTT.